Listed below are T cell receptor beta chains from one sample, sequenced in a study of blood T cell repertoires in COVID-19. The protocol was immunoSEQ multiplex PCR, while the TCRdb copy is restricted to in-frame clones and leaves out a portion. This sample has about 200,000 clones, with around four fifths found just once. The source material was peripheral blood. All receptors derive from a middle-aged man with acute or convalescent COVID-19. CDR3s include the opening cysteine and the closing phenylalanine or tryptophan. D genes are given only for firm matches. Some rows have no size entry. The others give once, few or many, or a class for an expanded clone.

cdr3_nt: TGTGCCAGCAGCTATGGGACAGCACTCTTTGAAAAACTGTTTTTT; cdr3_aa: CASSYGTALFEKLFF; cdr3_length: 15; clone_size: NA; d_call: TRBD1; v_call: TRBV7-6; j_call: TRBJ1-4
cdr3_nt: TGTGCCAGTAGTATGTGGCAGGGGGGTCAGCCCCAGCATTTT; cdr3_aa: CASSMWQGGQPQHF; cdr3_length: 14; clone_size: many; d_call: TRBD1; v_call: TRBV19; j_call: TRBJ1-5
cdr3_nt: TGCGCCAGCAGCTTGGCGGCAGGTTTGAACACTGAAGCTTTCTTT; cdr3_aa: CASSLAAGLNTEAFF; cdr3_length: 15; clone_size: NA; d_call: NA; v_call: TRBV5-1; j_call: TRBJ1-1
cdr3_nt: TGTGCCAGCAGCCCTACAGGGAGACTCCAAGAGACCCAGTACTTC; cdr3_aa: CASSPTGRLQETQYF; cdr3_length: 15; clone_size: NA; d_call: NA; v_call: TRBV5-6; j_call: TRBJ2-5
cdr3_nt: TGTGCCAGCAGTTTATACAGGGGGCTCGAGCAGTACTTC; cdr3_aa: CASSLYRGLEQYF; cdr3_length: 13; clone_size: NA; d_call: TRBD1; v_call: TRBV27; j_call: TRBJ2-7
cdr3_nt: TGTGCCAGCAGCCCCCCCGCAGATACGCAGTATTTT; cdr3_aa: CASSPPADTQYF; cdr3_length: 12; clone_size: NA; d_call: NA; v_call: TRBV7-8; j_call: TRBJ2-3
cdr3_nt: TGTGCCAGCAGCTTAGTACGGAGCAATGAGCAGTTCTTC; cdr3_aa: CASSLVRSNEQFF; cdr3_length: 13; clone_size: NA; d_call: NA; v_call: TRBV11-3; j_call: TRBJ2-1
cdr3_nt: TGCGCCAGCAGTGAAGGGGCTAGAAGGGAGCAGTTCTTC; cdr3_aa: CASSEGARREQFF; cdr3_length: 13; clone_size: NA; d_call: NA; v_call: TRBV10-2; j_call: TRBJ2-1
cdr3_nt: TGTGCCAGCAGCCGGGGACTAGAGGACGGGGAGCTGTTTTTT; cdr3_aa: CASSRGLEDGELFF; cdr3_length: 14; clone_size: many; d_call: TRBD2; v_call: TRBV7-2; j_call: TRBJ2-2
cdr3_nt: TGTGCCCGCAGCCAAGACGGTAATAGCAATCAGCCCCAGCATTTT; cdr3_aa: CARSQDGNSNQPQHF; cdr3_length: 15; clone_size: NA; d_call: NA; v_call: TRBV3-1/TRBV3-2; j_call: TRBJ1-5
cdr3_nt: TGCGCCAGCAGCCCGGACAGGATACCCTACGAGCAGTACTTC; cdr3_aa: CASSPDRIPYEQYF; cdr3_length: 14; clone_size: NA; d_call: TRBD1; v_call: TRBV5-1; j_call: TRBJ2-7
cdr3_nt: TGTGCCAGCAGACAGGGCAAACTAGGCACTGAAGCTTTCTTT; cdr3_aa: CASRQGKLGTEAFF; cdr3_length: 14; clone_size: NA; d_call: NA; v_call: TRBV6-5; j_call: TRBJ1-1
cdr3_nt: TGTGCCAGCAGCCGGACAGGGGGTAACTATGGCTACACCTTC; cdr3_aa: CASSRTGGNYGYTF; cdr3_length: 14; clone_size: NA; d_call: TRBD1; v_call: TRBV7-9; j_call: TRBJ1-2
cdr3_nt: TGCGCCAGCAGCTTGTCCGGGACAGGGAACACTGAAGCTTTCTTT; cdr3_aa: CASSLSGTGNTEAFF; cdr3_length: 15; clone_size: NA; d_call: TRBD1; v_call: TRBV5-1; j_call: TRBJ1-1
cdr3_nt: TGCGCCAGCAGAAACCGAGCGGGCTCGAACACCGGGGAGCTGTTTTTT; cdr3_aa: CASRNRAGSNTGELFF; cdr3_length: 16; clone_size: NA; d_call: NA; v_call: TRBV5-1; j_call: TRBJ2-2
cdr3_nt: TGTGCCAGCAGCACAGGGACAGGGGGACGGCAGTACTTC; cdr3_aa: CASSTGTGGRQYF; cdr3_length: 13; clone_size: NA; d_call: TRBD1; v_call: TRBV7-2; j_call: TRBJ2-7
cdr3_nt: TGTGCCAGCAGCTTAGTGGCGGGGTTTGGCAATCAGCCCCAGCATTTT; cdr3_aa: CASSLVAGFGNQPQHF; cdr3_length: 16; clone_size: NA; d_call: NA; v_call: TRBV7-8; j_call: TRBJ1-5
cdr3_nt: TGTGCCAGTAGTATAGAGGGGGCCTTTGCCCATGGCTACACCTTC; cdr3_aa: CASSIEGAFAHGYTF; cdr3_length: 15; clone_size: NA; d_call: NA; v_call: TRBV19; j_call: TRBJ1-2
cdr3_nt: TGCGCCAGCAGCTCTGGACAGGGTGGGGGATTCTATGGCTACACCTTC; cdr3_aa: CASSSGQGGGFYGYTF; cdr3_length: 16; clone_size: NA; d_call: TRBD1; v_call: TRBV5-1; j_call: TRBJ1-2
cdr3_nt: TGTGCCAGTAGGGAATCACAGGGGGCCAACTATGGCTACACCTTC; cdr3_aa: CASRESQGANYGYTF; cdr3_length: 15; clone_size: NA; d_call: TRBD1; v_call: TRBV19; j_call: TRBJ1-2
cdr3_nt: TGTGCCAGCTCACCATTTACAGGGGTGGATGATGGCTACACCTTC; cdr3_aa: CASSPFTGVDDGYTF; cdr3_length: 15; clone_size: NA; d_call: TRBD1; v_call: TRBV18; j_call: TRBJ1-2
cdr3_nt: TGTGCCAGCAGCCAAAGGGTGGGAGGGCCTTTCGAGCAGTACTTC; cdr3_aa: CASSQRVGGPFEQYF; cdr3_length: 15; clone_size: NA; d_call: TRBD2; v_call: TRBV4-2; j_call: TRBJ2-7
cdr3_nt: TGCGCCAGCAGCCAAGGTGTAGCGGGATCCTACTACGAGCAGTACTTC; cdr3_aa: CASSQGVAGSYYEQYF; cdr3_length: 16; clone_size: NA; d_call: TRBD2; v_call: TRBV4-1; j_call: TRBJ2-7
cdr3_nt: TGTGCCAGCACCAGGACAGACTACACTGAAGCTTTCTTT; cdr3_aa: CASTRTDYTEAFF; cdr3_length: 13; clone_size: NA; d_call: NA; v_call: TRBV6-5; j_call: TRBJ1-1
cdr3_nt: TGTGCCAGCAGCCAGACAGGGACGACGGCTGAAGCTTTCTTT; cdr3_aa: CASSQTGTTAEAFF; cdr3_length: 14; clone_size: few; d_call: TRBD1; v_call: TRBV3-1/TRBV3-2; j_call: TRBJ1-1